Listed here is a single T cell receptor (beta chain). This clone's antigen is unknown. No per-base quality is available; no much larger clone lies one base away. The collaborating institutions used their own protocols to collect whole blood in K2EDTA tubes. For TCRbeta analysis, collaborators shipped samples in one of three forms: frozen whole blood, isolated PBMCs, or DNA extracted from either of those sample types. This sample was taken from a study of blood T cell repertoires in COVID-19 (TCRdb year 2020). With respect to the entire study: Samples from collaborators originated in the United States, Italy and Spain and spanned both the acute and convalescent phases of COVID-19. The sample metadata nearly always contained a de-identified subject ID, COVID-19 status, age in years and sex. The material from the prospective study consisted of cDNA or gDNA derived from T cells, B-cell-depleted T cells, or PBMCs. Where available, HLA class I and class II types were taken from metadata supplied by the sample provider and were not determined by assay-based typing. The samples were drawn from two sources: the first 160 participants of the ongoing ImmuneRACE study, and 1,254 subjects contributed by 6 global collaborators. The repertoires were released in a freely available public database intended as a resource for research on the immune response to SARS-CoV-2. Deeply sampled blood TCRbeta repertoires from subjects exposed to, actively infected with, or recovered from COVID-19 were included in the dataset.

Per the germline V gene, SGHTA is the CDR1 and FQGTGA is the CDR2. Including the terminal cysteine and phenylalanine, the CDR3 comprises 15 residues. Kept here is only the CDR3 DNA, which spans 45 bases and is read in frame from base 1. The V end loses 5 bases and the J end loses 0 bases, and a stretch of 10 bases separates them. What the authors observed across the whole study: The quantity of clinical and demographic metadata differed by source and by participant and was supplied without curation.

The immunoSEQ Assay, a bias-controlled multiplex PCR, was used to amplify TCRbeta CDR3 regions from genomic DNA. The source study handled its data this way. The number of nucleated cells in each sample was estimated from the amplification of reference gene primers within the assay. To quantify the absolute abundance of each unique TCRbeta CDR3 rearrangement, sequence reads were collapsed and filtered. For each sample, productive Simpson clonality was calculated by taking the square root of Simpson's diversity index across productive rearrangements. As stored in TCRdb, this immuneACCESS dataset retains in-frame rearrangements with V and J assigned. A fraction of the clones does not appear; measured against another copy, unresolved V genes explain less than half of the discrepancy, and the remainder lacks a known reason. V and J calls and clone size follow that table, whereas D and trimming were derived from the DNA. Present in this sample are 90,000 to 130,000 clones, over 70% of which were seen just once. The top ten hold 0.8% to 1% of the sample.

This chain is built from TRBV7-3 and TRBJ2-2; matching of 6 bases hints at TRBD2 as the D gene. This sequence was found in a woman between 70 and 85 years old with acute or convalescent COVID-19. The sequenced sample was peripheral blood. CDR3 region: CASSKDYSNTGELFF. The nucleotides are TGTGCCAGCAGCAAGGACTATTCGAACACCGGGGAGCTGTTTTTT.